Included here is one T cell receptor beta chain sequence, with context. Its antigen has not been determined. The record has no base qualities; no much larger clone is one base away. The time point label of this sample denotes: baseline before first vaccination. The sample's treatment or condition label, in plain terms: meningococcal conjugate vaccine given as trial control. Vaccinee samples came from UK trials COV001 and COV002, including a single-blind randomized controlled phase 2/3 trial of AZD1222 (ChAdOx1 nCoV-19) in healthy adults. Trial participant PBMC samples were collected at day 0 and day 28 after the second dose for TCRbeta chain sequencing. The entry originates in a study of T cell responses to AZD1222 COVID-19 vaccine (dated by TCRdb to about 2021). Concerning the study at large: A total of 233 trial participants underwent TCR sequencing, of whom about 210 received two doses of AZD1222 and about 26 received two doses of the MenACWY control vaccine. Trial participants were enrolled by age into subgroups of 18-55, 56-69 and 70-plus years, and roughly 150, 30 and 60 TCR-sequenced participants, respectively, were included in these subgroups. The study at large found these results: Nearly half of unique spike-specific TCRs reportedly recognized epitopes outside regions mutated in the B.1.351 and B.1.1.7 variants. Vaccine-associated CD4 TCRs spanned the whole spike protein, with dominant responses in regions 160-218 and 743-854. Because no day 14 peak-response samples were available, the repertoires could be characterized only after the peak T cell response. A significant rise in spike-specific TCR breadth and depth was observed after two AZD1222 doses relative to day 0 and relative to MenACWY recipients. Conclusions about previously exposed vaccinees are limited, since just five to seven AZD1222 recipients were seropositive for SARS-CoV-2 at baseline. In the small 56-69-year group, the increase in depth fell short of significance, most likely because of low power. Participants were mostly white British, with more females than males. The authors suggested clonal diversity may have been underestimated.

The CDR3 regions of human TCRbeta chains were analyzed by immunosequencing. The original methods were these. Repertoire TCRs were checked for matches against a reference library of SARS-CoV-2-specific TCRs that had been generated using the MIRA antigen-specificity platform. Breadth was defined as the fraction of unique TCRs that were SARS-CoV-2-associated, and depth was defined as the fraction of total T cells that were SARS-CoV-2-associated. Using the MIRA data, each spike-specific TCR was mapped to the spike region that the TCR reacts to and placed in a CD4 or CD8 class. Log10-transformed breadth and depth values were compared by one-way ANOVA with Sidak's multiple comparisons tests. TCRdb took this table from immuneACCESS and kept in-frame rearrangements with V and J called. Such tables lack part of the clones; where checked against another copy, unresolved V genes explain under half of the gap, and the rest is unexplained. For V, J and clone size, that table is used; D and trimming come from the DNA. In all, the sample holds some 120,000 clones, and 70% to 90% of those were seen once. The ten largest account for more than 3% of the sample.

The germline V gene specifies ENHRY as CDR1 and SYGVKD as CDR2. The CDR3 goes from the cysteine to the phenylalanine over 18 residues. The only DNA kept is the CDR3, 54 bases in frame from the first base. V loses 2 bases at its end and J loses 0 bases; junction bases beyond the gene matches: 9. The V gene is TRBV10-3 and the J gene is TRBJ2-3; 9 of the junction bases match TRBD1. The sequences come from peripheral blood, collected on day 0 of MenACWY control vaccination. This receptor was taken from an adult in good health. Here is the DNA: TGTGCCATCAGTGAGCGGGACAGGGCGTTCTATAGCACAGATACGCAGTATTTT. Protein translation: CAISERDRAFYSTDTQYF.